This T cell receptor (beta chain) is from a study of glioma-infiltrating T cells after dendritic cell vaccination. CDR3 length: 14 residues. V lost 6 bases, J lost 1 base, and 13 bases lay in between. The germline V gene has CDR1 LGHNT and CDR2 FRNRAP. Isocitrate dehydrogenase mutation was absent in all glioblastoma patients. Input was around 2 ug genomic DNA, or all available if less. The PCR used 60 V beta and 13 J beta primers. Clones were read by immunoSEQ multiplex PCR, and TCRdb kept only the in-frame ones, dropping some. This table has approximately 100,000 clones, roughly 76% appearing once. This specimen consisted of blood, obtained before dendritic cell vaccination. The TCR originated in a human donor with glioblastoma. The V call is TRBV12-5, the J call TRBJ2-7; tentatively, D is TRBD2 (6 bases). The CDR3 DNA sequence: TGTGCTAGTGGCCTTGGAGGGGTATCCTACGAGCAGTACTTC. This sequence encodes CASGLGGVSYEQYF.